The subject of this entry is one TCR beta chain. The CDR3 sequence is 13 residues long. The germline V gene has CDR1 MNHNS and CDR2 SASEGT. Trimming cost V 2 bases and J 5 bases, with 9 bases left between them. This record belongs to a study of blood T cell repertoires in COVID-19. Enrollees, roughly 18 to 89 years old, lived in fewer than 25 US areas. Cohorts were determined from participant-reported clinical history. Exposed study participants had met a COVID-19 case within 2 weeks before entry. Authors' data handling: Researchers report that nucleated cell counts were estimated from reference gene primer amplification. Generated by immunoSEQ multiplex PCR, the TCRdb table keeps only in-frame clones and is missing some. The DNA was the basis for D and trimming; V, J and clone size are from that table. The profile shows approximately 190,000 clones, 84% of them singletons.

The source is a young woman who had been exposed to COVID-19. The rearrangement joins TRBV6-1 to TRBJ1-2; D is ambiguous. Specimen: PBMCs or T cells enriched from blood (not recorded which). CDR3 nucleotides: TGTGCCAGCAGTGAACGGCGGGTTTATGGCTACACCTTC. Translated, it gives CASSERRVYGYTF.